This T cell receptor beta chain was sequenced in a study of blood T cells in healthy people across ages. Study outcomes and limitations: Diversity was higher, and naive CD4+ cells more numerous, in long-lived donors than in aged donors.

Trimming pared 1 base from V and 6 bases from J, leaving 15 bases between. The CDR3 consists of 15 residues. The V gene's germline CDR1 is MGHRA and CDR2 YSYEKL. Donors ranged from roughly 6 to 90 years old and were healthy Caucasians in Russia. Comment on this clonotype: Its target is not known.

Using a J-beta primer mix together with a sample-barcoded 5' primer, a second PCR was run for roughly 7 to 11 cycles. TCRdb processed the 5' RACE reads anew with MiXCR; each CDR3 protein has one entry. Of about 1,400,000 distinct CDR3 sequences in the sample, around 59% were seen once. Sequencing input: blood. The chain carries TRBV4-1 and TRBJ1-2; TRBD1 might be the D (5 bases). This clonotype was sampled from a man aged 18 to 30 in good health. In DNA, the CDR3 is TGCGCCAGCAGCCAAGGGGGCCGCTCCGAGGATGGCTACACCTTC. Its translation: CASSQGGRSEDGYTF.